These T cell receptor beta chains were read from a single sample in a study of blood T cells in healthy people across ages. In TCRdb, the 5' RACE reads were re-called with MiXCR into one record per CDR3 protein. The sample has 1.5 million or so distinct CDR3 sequences, roughly 45% seen once. The sequenced sample consisted of blood. These receptors were taken from a woman younger than 35 in good health. Each CDR3 is given with its conserved first and last residue. The order of the fields is clone size, V gene, J gene, D gene, CDR3 DNA, CDR3 protein. The D gene is left open where the match is weak. Rows may omit the clone size; those that give it use once, few, many or a size class.

clone size: few
V gene: TRBV27
J gene: TRBJ2-5
D gene: TRBD1
CDR3 DNA: TGTGCCAGCAGTGCAAGCCTTGACAGGGCCCAGTACTTC
CDR3 protein: CASSASLDRAQYF

clone size: .
V gene: TRBV4-2
J gene: TRBJ2-7
D gene: .
CDR3 DNA: TGTGCCAGCAGCCCCTTAACCACCAATGAGCAGTACTTC
CDR3 protein: CASSPLTTNEQYF

clone size: .
V gene: TRBV5-1
J gene: TRBJ2-1
D gene: TRBD2
CDR3 DNA: TGCGCCAGCAGGGTAGGGAGGGGAGCGGGAGCTCGATTATACAATGAGCAGTTCTTC
CDR3 protein: CASRVGRGAGARLYNEQFF

clone size: few
V gene: TRBV4-1
J gene: TRBJ2-1
D gene: .
CDR3 DNA: TGCGCCAGCAGTCTCCCCCTCGGGAGTTCCTACAATGAGCAGTTCTTC
CDR3 protein: CASSLPLGSSYNEQFF

clone size: .
V gene: TRBV7-8
J gene: TRBJ1-6
D gene: .
CDR3 DNA: TGTGCCAGCAGCTTAGCTACAGGTTCACCCCTCCACTTT
CDR3 protein: CASSLATGSPLHF

clone size: .
V gene: TRBV11-2
J gene: TRBJ2-4
D gene: .
CDR3 DNA: TGTGCCAGCAGCTTAGTACGGGGGCAGGGCAAAAACATTCAGTACTTC
CDR3 protein: CASSLVRGQGKNIQYF

clone size: few
V gene: TRBV7-2
J gene: TRBJ2-1
D gene: .
CDR3 DNA: TGTGCCAGCAGCACGGGGGCACGCCACCAGTTCTTC
CDR3 protein: CASSTGARHQFF

clone size: .
V gene: TRBV12-3/TRBV12-4
J gene: TRBJ2-2
D gene: TRBD2
CDR3 DNA: TGTGCCAGCAGCCATCCCGGGGCGGGAGTTTCCGGGGAGCTGTTTTTT
CDR3 protein: CASSHPGAGVSGELFF

clone size: .
V gene: TRBV18
J gene: TRBJ2-5
D gene: TRBD2
CDR3 DNA: TGTGCCAGCTCACCCATGACTAGCGGTTTGAGCACAGAGACCCAGTACTTC
CDR3 protein: CASSPMTSGLSTETQYF

clone size: once
V gene: TRBV7-9
J gene: TRBJ2-7
D gene: TRBD1
CDR3 DNA: TGTGCCGTCGCCGGGACAGATGGGTACGAGCAGTACTTC
CDR3 protein: CAVAGTDGYEQYF

clone size: few
V gene: TRBV12-3/TRBV12-4
J gene: TRBJ1-1
D gene: TRBD1
CDR3 DNA: TGTGCCACCCGGACAGGTAGGGGTACTGAAGCTTTCTTT
CDR3 protein: CATRTGRGTEAFF

clone size: few
V gene: TRBV12-3/TRBV12-4
J gene: TRBJ1-2
D gene: .
CDR3 DNA: TGTGCCAGCAGTCTATATGGCTATGGCTACACCTTC
CDR3 protein: CASSLYGYGYTF

clone size: few
V gene: TRBV5-1
J gene: TRBJ1-2
D gene: TRBD1
CDR3 DNA: TGCGCCAGCAGCTTGGGCGACAGGGACCTCTATGGCTACACCTTC
CDR3 protein: CASSLGDRDLYGYTF

clone size: .
V gene: TRBV6-1
J gene: TRBJ1-5
D gene: TRBD1
CDR3 DNA: TGTGCCAGCAGTGAAGGGACAGGTCGGCAGCCCCAGCATTTT
CDR3 protein: CASSEGTGRQPQHF

clone size: few
V gene: TRBV30
J gene: TRBJ2-1
D gene: .
CDR3 DNA: TGTGCCTGGAGTGTGGTGGACCTGGAGCAGTTCTTC
CDR3 protein: CAWSVVDLEQFF

clone size: .
V gene: TRBV3-1
J gene: TRBJ1-1
D gene: .
CDR3 DNA: TGTGCCAGCAGCGCACCAGGGACCGAGGCTTTCTTT
CDR3 protein: CASSAPGTEAFF

clone size: few
V gene: TRBV7-8
J gene: TRBJ1-5
D gene: TRBD1
CDR3 DNA: TGTGCCAGCAGCTTAGGGACAGGGGCGGGGCAGCCCCAGCATTTT
CDR3 protein: CASSLGTGAGQPQHF

clone size: .
V gene: TRBV6-1
J gene: TRBJ2-1
D gene: TRBD2
CDR3 DNA: TGTGCCAGCAGTCCGCGTCGGACTAGCGGCCTATACAATGAGCAGTTCTTC
CDR3 protein: CASSPRRTSGLYNEQFF

clone size: .
V gene: TRBV6-1
J gene: TRBJ2-3
D gene: TRBD2
CDR3 DNA: TGTGCCGGCGGAGCGGGGCCCACAGATACGCAGTATTTT
CDR3 protein: CAGGAGPTDTQYF

clone size: .
V gene: TRBV27
J gene: TRBJ1-6
D gene: .
CDR3 DNA: TGTACCAGCAGCCCCATACCAAATTCACCCCTCCACTTT
CDR3 protein: CTSSPIPNSPLHF

clone size: .
V gene: TRBV4-2
J gene: TRBJ1-3
D gene: .
CDR3 DNA: TGTGCCAGCACCATAGGGGCTTCTGGAAACACCATATATTTT
CDR3 protein: CASTIGASGNTIYF

clone size: few
V gene: TRBV7-6
J gene: TRBJ2-7
D gene: TRBD2
CDR3 DNA: TGTGCCAGCAGCTTAGTTTCAACACCGGGACTATACTACGAGCAGTACTTC
CDR3 protein: CASSLVSTPGLYYEQYF

clone size: few
V gene: TRBV29-1
J gene: TRBJ1-1
D gene: .
CDR3 DNA: TGCAGCGTCCTCGGGGACACTGAAGCTTTCTTT
CDR3 protein: CSVLGDTEAFF

clone size: .
V gene: TRBV3-1
J gene: TRBJ2-1
D gene: TRBD2
CDR3 DNA: TGTGCCAGCAGAGGACCTGAGGGACTAGCCCTTGAGCAGTTCTTC
CDR3 protein: CASRGPEGLALEQFF

clone size: .
V gene: TRBV18
J gene: TRBJ2-7
D gene: .
CDR3 DNA: TGTGCCAGCTCACCACCGGACAAATCCTACGAGCAGTACTTC
CDR3 protein: CASSPPDKSYEQYF

clone size: .
V gene: TRBV7-2
J gene: TRBJ1-1
D gene: .
CDR3 DNA: TGTGTCAGCAGCTTTGGACAGCGGGTTTCTTTCTTT
CDR3 protein: CVSSFGQRVSFF

clone size: .
V gene: TRBV15
J gene: TRBJ1-2
D gene: TRBD1
CDR3 DNA: TGTGCCACCAGACGTGACAGGGGGGTCTCTAACTATGGCTACACCTTC
CDR3 protein: CATRRDRGVSNYGYTF

clone size: few
V gene: TRBV29-1
J gene: TRBJ2-7
D gene: .
CDR3 DNA: TGCAGCGTTTACAGGACCGATACCCACGAGCAGTACTTC
CDR3 protein: CSVYRTDTHEQYF

clone size: .
V gene: TRBV2
J gene: TRBJ2-2
D gene: .
CDR3 DNA: TGTGCCAGCGAATTGTACGGGAGTGGGACCGGGGAGCTGTTTTTT
CDR3 protein: CASELYGSGTGELFF

clone size: .
V gene: TRBV29-1
J gene: TRBJ2-2
D gene: .
CDR3 DNA: TGCAGCGTGGGGTTTTTCACCGGGGAGCTGTTTTTT
CDR3 protein: CSVGFFTGELFF

clone size: few
V gene: TRBV20-1
J gene: TRBJ2-1
D gene: TRBD1
CDR3 DNA: TGCAGTGCTAGACCTTGGGACAGGGGGTTCGACAATGAGCAGTTCTTC
CDR3 protein: CSARPWDRGFDNEQFF

clone size: few
V gene: TRBV14
J gene: TRBJ2-7
D gene: .
CDR3 DNA: TGTGCCAGCAGCCAAGGTGGTCTTTCCTACAATGAGCAGTACTTC
CDR3 protein: CASSQGGLSYNEQYF

clone size: many
V gene: TRBV7-2
J gene: TRBJ2-1
D gene: .
CDR3 DNA: TGTGCCAGCAGCTCGGCAAGGACTTCCTACAATGAGCAGTTCTTC
CDR3 protein: CASSSARTSYNEQFF

clone size: few
V gene: TRBV20-1
J gene: TRBJ2-1
D gene: TRBD2
CDR3 DNA: TGCAGTGCGTGGACTAGCGCGGCTTCCTACAATGAGCAGTTCTTC
CDR3 protein: CSAWTSAASYNEQFF

clone size: .
V gene: TRBV6-5
J gene: TRBJ2-7
D gene: .
CDR3 DNA: TGTGCCAGCAGTTACGCCGGCATGTCCTACGAGCAGTACTTC
CDR3 protein: CASSYAGMSYEQYF

clone size: few
V gene: TRBV6-6
J gene: TRBJ1-5
D gene: .
CDR3 DNA: TGTGCCAGCAGTTACTCGGCACCTGGCCAGCCCCAGCATTTT
CDR3 protein: CASSYSAPGQPQHF

clone size: few
V gene: TRBV12-3/TRBV12-4
J gene: TRBJ2-7
D gene: TRBD1
CDR3 DNA: TGTGCCAGCAGGGGGACAGGGGGTGAGCAGTACTTC
CDR3 protein: CASRGTGGEQYF

clone size: .
V gene: TRBV14
J gene: TRBJ2-5
D gene: .
CDR3 DNA: TGTGCCAGCAGCCAAGATCACGGAGAGGCCCAGTACTTC
CDR3 protein: CASSQDHGEAQYF

clone size: many
V gene: TRBV4-2
J gene: TRBJ2-7
D gene: TRBD1
CDR3 DNA: TGTGCCAGCAGCCCTCGGACAGGGGACGAGCAGTACTTC
CDR3 protein: CASSPRTGDEQYF

clone size: .
V gene: TRBV2
J gene: TRBJ2-1
D gene: TRBD2
CDR3 DNA: TGTGCCAGCAGTTTGTTAGGAGCTCAGACTAGCGGTTACAATGAGCAGTTCTTC
CDR3 protein: CASSLLGAQTSGYNEQFF